The clone carrying this T cell receptor beta chain was counted ten times or more. TCRdb processed the reads anew with MiXCR; each CDR3 protein has one entry. The sample lists 200,000 to 300,000 distinct CDR3 sequences, 29% occurring once. The sample originates from a study of kidney transplant recipient with SARS-CoV-2 infection. There are 13 residues in the CDR3. The ends lost 8 bases at V and 9 bases at J; junction bases unmatched: 15. Germline CDR1 SQVTM, CDR2 ANQGSEA. This chain connects TRBV29-1 to TRBJ1-2, with 7 bases fitting TRBD1. The receptor was derived from a male patient in his thirties who had COVID-19 and was a kidney transplant recipient. The T cells may partly be graft donor cells. Sequences were derived from a blood sample, sampled at baseline and around day 120 from a kidney transplant recipient. CDR3 residues: CSTDNGGGKSYTF. The DNA of the CDR3 is TGCAGCACTGACAACGGAGGGGGCAAAAGCTACACCTTC.